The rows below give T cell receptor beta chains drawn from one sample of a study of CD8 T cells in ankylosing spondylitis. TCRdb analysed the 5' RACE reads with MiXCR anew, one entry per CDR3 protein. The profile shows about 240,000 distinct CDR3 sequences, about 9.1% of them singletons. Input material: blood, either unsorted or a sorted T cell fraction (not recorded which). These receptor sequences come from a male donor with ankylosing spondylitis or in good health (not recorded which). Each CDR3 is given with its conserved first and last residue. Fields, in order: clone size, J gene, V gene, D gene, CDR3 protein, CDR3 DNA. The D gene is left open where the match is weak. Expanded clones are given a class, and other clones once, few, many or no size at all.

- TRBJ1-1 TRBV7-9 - CACSFSTEAFF TGTGCCTGCAGCTTCAGCACTGAAGCTTTCTTT
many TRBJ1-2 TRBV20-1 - CSARDNGARYGYTF TGCAGTGCTAGAGATAATGGGGCTCGGTATGGCTACACCTTC
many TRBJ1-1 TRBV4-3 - CASSQDGAGLEAFF TGCGCCAGCAGCCAAGACGGAGCAGGGCTTGAAGCTTTCTTT
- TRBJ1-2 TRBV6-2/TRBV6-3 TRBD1 CASSRQGIGYTF TGTGCCAGCAGTCGACAGGGTATTGGCTACACCTTC
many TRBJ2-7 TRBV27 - CATAAGYEQYF TGTGCCACCGCTGCGGGATACGAGCAGTACTTC
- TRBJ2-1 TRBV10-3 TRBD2 CAISESLAGGDEQFF TGTGCCATCAGTGAGTCTCTAGCGGGAGGCGATGAGCAGTTCTTC
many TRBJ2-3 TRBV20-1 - CSARWWLATTDTQYF TGCAGTGCTAGGTGGTGGCTAGCGACCACAGATACGCAGTATTTT
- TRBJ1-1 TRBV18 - CASSPQSWAANTEAFF TGTGCCAGCTCACCCCAGAGTTGGGCAGCGAACACTGAAGCTTTCTTT
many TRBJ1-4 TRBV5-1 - CASRGENNEKLFF TGCGCCAGCCGTGGAGAGAATAATGAAAAACTGTTTTTT
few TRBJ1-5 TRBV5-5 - CASSLDPEGQPQHF TGTGCCAGCAGCTTAGACCCGGAGGGGCAGCCCCAGCATTTT